This TCR beta chain emerged from a study of tumor T cells in aggressive B-cell lymphoma. TCRdb's table, derived via immunoSEQ multiplex PCR, lists solely in-frame clones and lacks some. The sample has about 420 clones; 88% are singletons. This TCR derives from an adult with diffuse large B cell lymphoma. The sample taken for sequencing was tumor tissue.

This CDR3 reads CASSFRLAGSNHIQYF. The CDR3 coding sequence is TGTGCCAGCAGCTTCAGACTAGCGGGATCTAACCATATTCAGTACTTC. The V call is TRBV7-9, the J call TRBJ2-4; 11 bases agree with TRBD2. The ends lost 3 bases at V and 10 bases at J; junction bases unmatched: 11. Germline V gene lookup returns CDR1 SEHNR and CDR2 FQNEAQ (reference sequence). This CDR3 region has 16 residues.